This TCR beta chain stems from a study of cytomegalovirus exposure and HLA in healthy donors. At the level of the study: Among the approximately 400 genotyped donors, 65% to 85% were placed in the Caucasian-associated ancestry cluster. Study-level findings and limits: In a later analysis, across HLA loci, associated TCR counts were highest for DRB1, lowest for HLA-C. About 150 TCR beta chains were listed as cytomegalovirus-associated. Earlier analysis yielded a pattern in which most TCR beta V segments were productive about 90% or about 30% of the time.

About this clone: Its antigen is currently unknown.

Trimming took 5 bases from V and 3 from J, leaving 13 bases between them. There are 15 residues in the CDR3. CDR1 and CDR2 from the germline V gene are LNHNV and YYDKDF (reference sequence). The PCR used 60 Vbeta and 13 Jbeta primers. Assay used: immunoSEQ multiplex PCR; TCRdb lists only in-frame clones, some missing. The sample has some 120,000 clones, 65% to 75% seen once. The clonotype originates from a man between 40 and 49 years old in good health and CMV-seropositive. Sequences were obtained from PBMCs. The chain carries TRBV15 and TRBJ2-2, with D possibly being TRBD2 (5 bases). CDR3 region: CATSRGGTDTGELFF. The DNA of the CDR3 is TGTGCCACCAGCCGCGGAGGAACGGACACCGGGGAGCTGTTTTTT.